The clone carrying this T cell receptor beta chain was seen at least ten times. Its antigen remains unknown. A J-beta primer mix and a sample-barcoded 5' primer were used in a second PCR of roughly 6 to 11 cycles. Each sample yielded at least 3 million CDR3-containing paired-end reads. In TCRdb, the 5' RACE reads were re-called with MiXCR into one record per CDR3 protein. The sample has 890,000 or so distinct CDR3 sequences, around two thirds seen once. Germline V gene lookup returns CDR1 SQVTM and CDR2 ANQGSEA. V gave up 7 bases and J gave up 2 bases, with 16 bases separating them. The CDR3 has 14 residues. This entry comes from a study of blood T cells in healthy people across ages. Overall study results and limits: Age brought a roughly linear fall in TCR beta diversity measured per million T cells.

This clonotype originated in a man aged 25-45 years in good health. Sequenced material: blood. The chain couples TRBV29-1 to TRBJ2-3, with D possibly TRBD1 on 6 matching bases. CDR3 residues: CSAKPGHHTDTQYF. The CDR3 nucleotides are TGCAGCGCTAAACCGGGACACCACACAGATACGCAGTATTTT.